A single sample is the source of the 29 T cell receptor beta chains below, sequenced in a study of shared clonotypes between healthy human individuals. Clones were read by immunoSEQ multiplex PCR, and TCRdb kept only the in-frame ones, dropping some. The sample includes fewer than 400,000 clones, about 74% seen only once; the top ten take 10%. The specimen sequenced was memory CD4+ T cells sorted from blood. Subset denoted: CD45RA-negative fraction. These TCRs come from a man under 40 in good health.

The rearrangement joins TRBV5-1 to TRBJ2-1, with TRBD2 matching over 9 bases. V lost 4 bases, J lost 6 bases, and 5 bases stayed unmatched. This CDR3 spans 14 amino acids. Per the germline V gene, CDR1 is SGHRS and CDR2 is YFSETQ. The CDR3 coding sequence is TGCGCCAGCAGCACGGGACTAGCCTTCAATGAGCAGTTCTTC. Protein: CASSTGLAFNEQFF.

The chain carries TRBV30 and TRBJ2-1, with D hard to call. CDR1 is GTSNPN and CDR2 is SVGIG in the germline V gene (reference sequence). The V end was cut by 4 bases, the J end by 8 bases, with 9 bases between. CDR3 size: 11 residues. CDR3 protein: CAWNWRYEQFF. In DNA, the CDR3 is TGTGCCTGGAACTGGCGCTATGAGCAGTTCTTC.

The V and J genes are TRBV14 and TRBJ2-1; a weak D match, TRBD1 (6 bases). This CDR3 contains 16 residues. V lost 5 bases and J 3 bases, leaving 17 bases between the germline ends. Germline V gives CDR1 SGHDN, CDR2 FVKESK. The CDR3 spells CASSSRTGLVYNEQFF. The CDR3 DNA follows: TGTGCCAGCAGCAGCCGAACAGGGCTAGTCTACAATGAGCAGTTCTTC.

The chain joins TRBV19 to TRBJ2-1; the match to TRBD2 covers 10 bases. This CDR3 contains 15 residues. Germline values: CDR1 LNHDA, CDR2 SQIVND (reference sequence). V lost 2 bases and J lost 8; bases outside the gene matches: 6. For the CDR3, the DNA is TGTGCCAGTAGTATATCGTCTAGCGGGAGCCATGAGCAGTTCTTC. Translated, it gives CASSISSSGSHEQFF.

A note on this clone: Other DNA sequences in the same sample also yield this CDR3. The chain couples TRBV19 to TRBJ2-7; possibly TRBD1 or TRBD2 for D (5 bases each). There are 15 residues in the CDR3. V dropped 4 bases and J dropped 3 bases, with 16 bases sitting between them. Germline assignment: CDR1 LNHDA and CDR2 SQIVND (reference sequence). CDR3 coding DNA: TGTGCCAGTAGTAGCCGGGACCCAGGTAGCTACGAGCAGTACTTC. It yields the protein CASSSRDPGSYEQYF. The full variable domain, in which reference TRBV19 and TRBJ2-7 provide the parts outside the CDR3, is DGGITQSPKYLFRKEGQNVTLSCEQNLNHDAMYWYRQDPGQGLRLIYYSQIVNDFQKGDIAEGYSVSREKKESFPLTVTSAQKNPTAFYLCASSSRDPGSYEQYFGPGTRLTVT.

The V and J genes are TRBV6-5 and TRBJ1-2; 8 nucleotides line up with TRBD1. This CDR3 comprises 12 residues. Trimming removed 6 bases from V and 7 bases from J; junction bases left unmatched: 4. The germline V gene encodes CDR1 MNHEY and CDR2 SVGAGI. CDR3 residues: CASRTGVVGYTF. The DNA of the CDR3 is TGTGCCAGCAGGACAGGGGTTGTTGGCTACACCTTC.

The rearrangement links TRBV6-6 to TRBJ2-5, with 7 bases lining up with TRBD2. The CDR3 runs 14 residues. The V segment lost 5 bases and the J segment 5 bases; nucleotides outside the gene matches: 8. Per germline, CDR1 MNHNY and CDR2 SVGAGI (reference sequence). The chain's CDR3 is CASSVVGRVETQYF. The DNA for the CDR3 is TGTGCCAGCAGTGTGGTTGGGAGGGTGGAGACCCAGTACTTC.

This rearrangement joins TRBV5-1 to TRBJ2-5; D ambiguous. There are 13 residues in the CDR3. Germline values: CDR1 SGHRS, CDR2 YFSETQ. Trimming pared 5 bases from V and 2 bases from J, leaving 10 bases between. The CDR3 bases are TGCGCCAGCAGGTTAGGCTTACAAGAGACCCAGTACTTC. Amino acid sequence: CASRLGLQETQYF. Filled out from reference TRBV5-1 and TRBJ2-5, the complete variable domain reads KAGVTQTPRYLIKTRGQQVTLSCSPISGHRSVSWYQQTPGQGLQFLFEYFSETQRNKGNFPGRFSGRQFSNSRSEMNVSTLELGDSALYLCASRLGLQETQYFGPGTRLLVL.

This clone occurred a few times. The chain carries TRBV7-6 and TRBJ2-7; tentative D call: TRBD2 (5 bases). Trimming shortened V by 1 base and J by 4 bases, and 17 bases separated the two germline ends. Germline CDR1 SGHVS, CDR2 FNYEAQ. The CDR3 extends over 16 amino acids. Here the CDR3 DNA reads TGTGCCAGCAGCTTAGTTGCCCTTGGAGCGGAGTACGAGCAGTACTTC. Translated: CASSLVALGAEYEQYF.

The CDR3 DNA follows: TGTGCCAGCAGAGATGCTAGGGGTTATTACAATGAGCAGTTCTTC. Encoded protein: CASRDARGYYNEQFF. The chain combines TRBV2 with TRBJ2-1; tentative D call: TRBD1 (5 bases). The CDR3 has 15 residues. V was trimmed by 6 bases and J by 4 bases, leaving 16 bases between them. Germline V gene data show CDR1 as SNHLY and CDR2 as FYNNEI.

The chain links TRBV4-3 to TRBJ2-2, with TRBD1 matching over 7 bases. CDR3 size: 17 residues. Germline V lookup: CDR1 LGHNA, CDR2 YSLEER. Unmatched junction bases numbered 4, after V lost 0 bases and J lost 0 bases. The chain's CDR3 is CASSQDWGQTNTGELFF. Here the CDR3 DNA reads TGCGCCAGCAGCCAAGATTGGGGACAGACGAACACCGGGGAGCTGTTTTTT.

V usage is TRBV28 and J usage is TRBJ1-5; TRBD1 aligns across 8 bases. Per the germline V gene, CDR1 is MDHEN and CDR2 is SYDVKM. With 6 bases clipped from V and 5 bases from J, the junction kept 9 bases outside the gene matches. CDR3 length: 15 residues. CDR3 sequence reads: CASRSDRTGYQPQHF. The CDR3 nucleotides are TGTGCCAGCAGATCCGACCGGACAGGGTATCAGCCCCAGCATTTT.

This clone was counted a few times. This sequence joins TRBV28 and TRBJ1-3, with TRBD1 as a possible D gene (5 bases). V lost 2 bases, J lost 7 bases, and 15 bases lay in between. The CDR3 contains 15 residues. CDR1 MDHEN and CDR2 SYDVKM come from the germline V gene. DNA for the CDR3: TGTGCCAGCAGTTTAGATTGGGGCGGACGGAACACCATATATTTT. It is translated as CASSLDWGGRNTIYF.

Details on this clone: Other DNA sequences of this sample code for an identical CDR3. The chain couples TRBV14 to TRBJ1-5, with a weak D call TRBD1 (5 bases). The length of the CDR3 is 13 residues. The ends were cut back, 6 bases at V and 4 bases at J, with 10 bases in the middle. From germline, CDR1 is SGHDN and CDR2 FVKESK. The CDR3 sequence is CASSQGLNQPQHF. CDR3 bases: TGTGCCAGCAGTCAGGGCCTTAATCAGCCCCAGCATTTT.

This clone came up a few times. CDR3 in DNA: TGTGCCAGCAGCCCTAGGACAGCTCACGAGCAGTACTTC. It translates to CASSPRTAHEQYF. The rearrangement uses TRBV7-2 and TRBJ2-7; tentatively, D is TRBD1 (6 bases). V gave up 5 bases and J gave up 5 bases, with 13 bases separating them. Germline V lookup: CDR1 SGHTA, CDR2 FQGNSA. This CDR3 has 13 amino acids.

This chain connects TRBV18 to TRBJ2-1, with D maybe TRBD1 (5 bases). CDR3 length: 14 residues. V was clipped by 6 bases and J by 5 bases, with 14 bases between them. CDR1 KGHSH and CDR2 LQKENI come from the germline V gene. In DNA, the CDR3 is TGTGCCAGCTCCCAATACACAGGAAACAATGAGCAGTTCTTC. It encodes CASSQYTGNNEQFF.

This chain links TRBV29-1 with TRBJ2-1; D gene ambiguous. Trimming removed 2 bases at V and 0 bases at J, with 20 bases between. This CDR3 is 18 amino acids long. Germline CDR1 reads SQVTM; CDR2 reads ANQGSEA. In nucleotides, the CDR3 is TGCAGCGTTGAAACCCACATAGGGCCCAACCGCTCCTACAATGAGCAGTTCTTC. Encoded protein: CSVETHIGPNRSYNEQFF.

This clone was detected once. Since a much larger clone is just one base distant, this may be a read error. Other DNA sequences within the sample encode an identical CDR3. The chain uses TRBV7-6 and TRBJ2-3; D is uncertain. Germline V gene sequence: CDR1 SGHVS, CDR2 FNYEAQ. The V and J ends lost 5 bases and 2 bases respectively, with 5 bases between them. The CDR3 runs 12 residues. The CDR3 sequence: CASSPYTDTQYF. The DNA of the CDR3 is TGTGCCAGCAGCCCGTACACAGATACGCAGTATTTT.

This clone was seen ten or more times. The gene calls are TRBV7-2 and TRBJ1-4, with 7 nucleotides matching TRBD1. The junction had 4 bases not matched to a gene; V was cut back by 5 bases and J by 4 bases. Germline-derived CDR1 and CDR2 are SGHTA and FQGNSA. The CDR3 is made up of 14 amino acids. The CDR3 DNA reads TGTGCCAGCAGCGGGGACAGTAATAATGAAAAACTGTTTTTT. This gives the protein CASSGDSNNEKLFF.

The sample holds a few counts of this clone. V is TRBV5-1 and J is TRBJ2-2; 7 bases line up with TRBD1. There are 16 residues in the CDR3. J gave up 1 base and V 4 bases, and 7 bases lay outside the gene matches. The germline CDR1 and CDR2 sequences are SGHRS and YFSETQ. CDR3 in amino acids: CASSPRQGGNTGELFF. The CDR3 DNA reads as TGCGCCAGCAGCCCGCGACAGGGCGGGAACACCGGGGAGCTGTTTTTT.

This clone came up a few times. V usage is TRBV29-1 and J usage is TRBJ2-3; D gene unclear. The CDR3 runs to 14 residues. The V end lost 6 bases, the J end lost 0 bases, and 13 bases lay between the germline ends. Germline V gene sequence: CDR1 SQVTM, CDR2 ANQGSEA. CDR3 loop: CSVAVGSSTDTQYF. CDR3 coding DNA: TGCAGCGTGGCTGTAGGGTCTAGCACAGATACGCAGTATTTT.

This clone was seen a handful of times. The chain is built from TRBV28 and TRBJ2-5; D could derive from TRBD1 or TRBD2 (5 bases each). Germline CDR1 MDHEN, CDR2 SYDVKM. V dropped 6 bases and J dropped 5 bases, with 16 bases sitting between them. The CDR3 runs to 14 residues. CDR3 loop: CASSKSGGLETQYF. The DNA for the CDR3 is TGTGCCAGCAGCAAATCTGGGGGTCTTGAGACCCAGTACTTC. Using reference TRBV28 and TRBJ2-5 for the parts outside the CDR3, the full variable domain is DVKVTQSSRYLVKRTGEKVFLECVQDMDHENMFWYRQDPGLGLRLIYFSYDVKMKEKGDIPEGYSVSREKKERFSLILESASTNQTSMYLCASSKSGGLETQYFGPGTRLLVL.

V and J are TRBV19 and TRBJ1-5; D gene uncertain. Per the germline V gene, CDR1 is LNHDA and CDR2 is SQIVND (reference sequence). V was trimmed by 3 bases and J by 2 bases, leaving 8 bases between them. The CDR3 runs 14 residues. The CDR3 bases are TGTGCCAGTAGTATCGAGGGCGGCAATCAGCCCCAGCATTTT. This sequence encodes CASSIEGGNQPQHF.

The rearrangement uses TRBV25-1 and TRBJ2-7; TRBD1 matches at 9 bases. CDR1 is MGHDK and CDR2 is SYGVNS in the germline V gene. The junction had 18 bases not matched to a gene; V was cut back by 4 bases and J by 5 bases. The CDR3 has 18 residues. The CDR3, as DNA: TGTGCCAGCAGTGGACACCCTTTTGGGGGACAGGGCTTCCACGAGCAGTACTTC. It codes for CASSGHPFGGQGFHEQYF.

A note on this clone: This sample includes further DNA sequences coding for the same CDR3. The V and J genes are TRBV28 and TRBJ1-3, with D unresolved. Deletions cut 2 bases from V and 1 base from J, with 6 bases between. CDR3 size: 14 residues. Per germline, CDR1 MDHEN and CDR2 SYDVKM. CDR3 bases: TGTGCCAGCAGTTTAGGAGGGTCTGGAAACACCATATATTTT. Translated, it gives CASSLGGSGNTIYF. The variable domain in full, completed from reference TRBV28 and TRBJ1-3, reads DVKVTQSSRYLVKRTGEKVFLECVQDMDHENMFWYRQDPGLGLRLIYFSYDVKMKEKGDIPEGYSVSREKKERFSLILESASTNQTSMYLCASSLGGSGNTIYFGEGSWLTVV.

Only one count was recorded for this clone. The rearrangement links TRBV6-6 to TRBJ2-7; 9 bases line up with TRBD2. The V segment lost 6 bases and the J segment 7 bases; nucleotides outside the gene matches: 10. The CDR3 loop spans 14 amino acids. Germline values: CDR1 MNHNY, CDR2 SVGAGI (reference sequence). CDR3 sequence (DNA): TGTGCCAGCAGCCACCTAGCGGGACCGCGAGAGCAGTACTTC. Residues: CASSHLAGPREQYF.

The CDR3 here is CATSIDGIPIDIQYF. The DNA of the CDR3 is TGTGCCACCTCAATAGACGGGATCCCTATTGACATTCAGTACTTC. The chain employs TRBV6-1 and TRBJ2-4, with a weak D call TRBD2 (5 bases). V lost 10 bases to trimming and J lost 8 bases, with 24 bases between them. CDR3 length: 15 amino acids. Germline V gene sequence: CDR1 MNHNS, CDR2 SASEGT.

The CDR3 reads CASSTPLSVAGGNQETQYF. The CDR3 bases are TGCGCCAGCAGCACCCCCCTTTCTGTAGCGGGAGGGAACCAAGAGACCCAGTACTTC. The chain is built from TRBV5-1 and TRBJ2-5; 11 bases agree with TRBD2. CDR3 size: 19 residues. Germline loops: CDR1 SGHRS, CDR2 YFSETQ. Losses at the gene ends were 4 bases for V and 0 bases for J; bases not matched to a gene: 14.

The CDR3 loop reads CASSEVELAGYEQYF. CDR3 coding DNA: TGTGCCAGCAGTGAAGTAGAACTAGCGGGCTACGAGCAGTACTTC. The chain is built from TRBV2 and TRBJ2-7, with 9 bases that match TRBD2. The ends lost 1 base at V and 3 bases at J; junction bases unmatched: 4. From germline, CDR1 is SNHLY and CDR2 FYNNEI. This CDR3 comprises 15 residues.